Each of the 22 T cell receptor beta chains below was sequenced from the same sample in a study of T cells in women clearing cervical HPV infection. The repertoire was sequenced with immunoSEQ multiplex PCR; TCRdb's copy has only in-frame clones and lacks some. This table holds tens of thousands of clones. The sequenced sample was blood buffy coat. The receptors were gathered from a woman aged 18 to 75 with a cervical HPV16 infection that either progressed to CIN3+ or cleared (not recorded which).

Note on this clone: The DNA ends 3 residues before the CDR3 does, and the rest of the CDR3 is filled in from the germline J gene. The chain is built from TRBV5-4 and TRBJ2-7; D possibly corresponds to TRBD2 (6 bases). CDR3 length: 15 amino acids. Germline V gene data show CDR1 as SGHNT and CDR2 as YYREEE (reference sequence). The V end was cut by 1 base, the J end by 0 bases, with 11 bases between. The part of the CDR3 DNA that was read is TGTGCCAGCAGCTTGACGCTAGCGTACTCCTACGAG. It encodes CASSLTLAYSYE. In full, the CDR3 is CASSLTLAYSYEQYF.

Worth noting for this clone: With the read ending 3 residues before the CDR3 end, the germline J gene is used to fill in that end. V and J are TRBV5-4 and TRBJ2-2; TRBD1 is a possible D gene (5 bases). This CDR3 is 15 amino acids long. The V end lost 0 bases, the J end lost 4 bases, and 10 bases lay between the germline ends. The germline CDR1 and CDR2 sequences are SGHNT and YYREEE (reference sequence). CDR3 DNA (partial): TGTGCCAGCAGCTTGGAAGGGGCGGTCACCGGGGAG. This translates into CASSLEGAVTGE. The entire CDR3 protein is CASSLEGAVTGELFF. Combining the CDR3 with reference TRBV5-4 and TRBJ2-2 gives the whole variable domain ETGVTQSPTHLIKTRGQQVTLRCSSQSGHNTVSWYQQALGQGPQFIFQYYREEENGRGNFPPRFSGLQFPNYSSELNVNALELDDSALYLCASSLEGAVTGELFFGEGSRLTVL.

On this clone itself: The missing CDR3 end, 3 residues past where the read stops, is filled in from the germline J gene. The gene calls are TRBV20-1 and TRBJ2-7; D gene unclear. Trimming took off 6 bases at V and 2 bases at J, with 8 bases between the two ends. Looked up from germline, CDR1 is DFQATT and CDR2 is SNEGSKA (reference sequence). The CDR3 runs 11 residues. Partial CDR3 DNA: TGCAGTGCCGCGGATACCTACGAG. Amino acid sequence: CSAADTYE. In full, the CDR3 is CSAADTYEQYF.

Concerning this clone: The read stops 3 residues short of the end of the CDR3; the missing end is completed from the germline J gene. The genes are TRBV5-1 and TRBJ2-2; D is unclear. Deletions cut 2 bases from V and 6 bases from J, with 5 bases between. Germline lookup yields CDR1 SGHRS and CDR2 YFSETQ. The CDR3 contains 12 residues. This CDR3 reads CASSFRAGELFF. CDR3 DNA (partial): TGCGCCAGCAGCTTCCGGGCCGGGGAG.

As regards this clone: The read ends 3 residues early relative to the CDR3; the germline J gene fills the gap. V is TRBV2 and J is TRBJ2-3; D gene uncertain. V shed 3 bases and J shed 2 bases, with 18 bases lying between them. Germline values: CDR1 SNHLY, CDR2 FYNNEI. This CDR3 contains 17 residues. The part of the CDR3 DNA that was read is TGTGCCAGCAGTGATGTCTCCTACCCCCTCATCACAGATACG. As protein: CASSDVSYPLITDT. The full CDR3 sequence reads CASSDVSYPLITDTQYF.

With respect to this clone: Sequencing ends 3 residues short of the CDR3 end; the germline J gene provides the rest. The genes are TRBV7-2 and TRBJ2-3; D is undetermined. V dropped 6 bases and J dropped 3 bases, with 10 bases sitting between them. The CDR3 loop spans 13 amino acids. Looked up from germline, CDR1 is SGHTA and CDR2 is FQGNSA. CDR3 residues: CASRREGTDTQYF. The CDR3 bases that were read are TGTGCCAGCAGACGAGAAGGGACAGATACG.

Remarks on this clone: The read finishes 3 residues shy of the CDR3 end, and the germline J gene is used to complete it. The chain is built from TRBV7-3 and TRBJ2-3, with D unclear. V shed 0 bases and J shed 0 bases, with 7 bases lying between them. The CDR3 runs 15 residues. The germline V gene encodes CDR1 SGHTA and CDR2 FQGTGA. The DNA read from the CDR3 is TGTGCCAGCAGCTTAACCCGACTCAGCACAGATACG. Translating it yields CASSLTRLSTDT. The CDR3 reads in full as CASSLTRLSTDTQYF.

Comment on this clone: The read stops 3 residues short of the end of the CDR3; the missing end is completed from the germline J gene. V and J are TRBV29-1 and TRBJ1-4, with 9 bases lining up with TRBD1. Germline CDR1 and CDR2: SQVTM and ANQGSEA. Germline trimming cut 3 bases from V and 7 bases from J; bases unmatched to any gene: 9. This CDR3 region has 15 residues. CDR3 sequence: CSVDKPGQGSEKLFF. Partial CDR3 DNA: TGCAGCGTTGACAAACCGGGACAGGGCAGTGAAAAA.

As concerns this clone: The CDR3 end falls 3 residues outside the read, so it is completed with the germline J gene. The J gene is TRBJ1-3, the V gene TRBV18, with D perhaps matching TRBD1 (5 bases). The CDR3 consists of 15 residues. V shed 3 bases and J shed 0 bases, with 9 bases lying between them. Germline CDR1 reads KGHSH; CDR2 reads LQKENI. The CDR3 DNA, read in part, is TGTGCCAGCTCACCCTATCAGGGCTCTGGAAACACC. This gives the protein CASSPYQGSGNT. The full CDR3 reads CASSPYQGSGNTIYF.

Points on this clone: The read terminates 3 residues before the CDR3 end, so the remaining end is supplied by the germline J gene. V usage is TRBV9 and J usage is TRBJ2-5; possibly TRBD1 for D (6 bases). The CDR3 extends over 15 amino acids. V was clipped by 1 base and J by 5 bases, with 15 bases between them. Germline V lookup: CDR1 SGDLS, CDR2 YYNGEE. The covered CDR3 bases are TGTGCCAGCAGCGTAACGCCGGGACAAGGCGAGACC. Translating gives CASSVTPGQGET. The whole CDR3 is CASSVTPGQGETQYF.

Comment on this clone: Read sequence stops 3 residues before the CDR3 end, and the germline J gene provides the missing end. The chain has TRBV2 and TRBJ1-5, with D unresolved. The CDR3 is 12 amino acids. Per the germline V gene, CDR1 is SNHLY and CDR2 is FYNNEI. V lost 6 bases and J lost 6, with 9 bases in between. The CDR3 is CASRQDSQPQHF. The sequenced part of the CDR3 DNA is TGTGCCAGCAGACAAGATTCTCAGCCC.

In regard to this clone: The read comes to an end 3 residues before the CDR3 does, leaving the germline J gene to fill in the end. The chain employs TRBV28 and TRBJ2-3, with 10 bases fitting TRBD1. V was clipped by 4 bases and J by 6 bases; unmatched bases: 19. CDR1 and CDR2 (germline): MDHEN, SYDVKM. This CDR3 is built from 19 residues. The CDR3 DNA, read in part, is TGTGCCAGCAGTTCGAGGATAACCCCAGGGGGACAGGGGATGGATACG. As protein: CASSSRITPGGQGMDT. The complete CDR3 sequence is CASSSRITPGGQGMDTQYF.

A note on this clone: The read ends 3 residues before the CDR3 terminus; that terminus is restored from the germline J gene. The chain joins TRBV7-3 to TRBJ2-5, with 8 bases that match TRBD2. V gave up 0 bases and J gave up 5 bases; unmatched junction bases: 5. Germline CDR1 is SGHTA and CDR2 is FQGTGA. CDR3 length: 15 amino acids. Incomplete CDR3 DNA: TGTGCCAGCAGCTTAACGTCGGCTAGCGGGGAGACC. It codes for CASSLTSASGET. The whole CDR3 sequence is CASSLTSASGETQYF.

CDR3 DNA, as far as it was read: TGCAGTGCGAGGACTAGCGGGAATCGGAATGAG. Its translation: CSARTSGNRNE. Given in full, the CDR3 is CSARTSGNRNEQFF. The chain joins TRBV20-1 to TRBJ2-1; 12 nucleotides match TRBD2. The CDR3 end is not reached by the read, which stops 3 residues before it; the germline J gene fills it in. The CDR3 length is 14 residues. Trimming removed 6 bases from V and 7 bases from J; junction bases left unmatched: 7. CDR1 and CDR2 (germline): DFQATT, SNEGSKA (reference sequence).

The CDR3 sequence: CASSLLGREGDEQFF. CDR3 bases read: TGTGCCAGCAGCTTACTGGGGCGGGAGGGGGATGAG. The chain has TRBV7-6 and TRBJ2-1, with TRBD2 matching over 9 bases. The sequenced fragment ends 3 residues before the CDR3 boundary, so the rest is inferred from the germline J gene. V shed 2 bases and J 8 bases; nucleotides not matched to a gene: 7. This CDR3 has 15 residues. Germline CDR1 is SGHVS and CDR2 is FNYEAQ.

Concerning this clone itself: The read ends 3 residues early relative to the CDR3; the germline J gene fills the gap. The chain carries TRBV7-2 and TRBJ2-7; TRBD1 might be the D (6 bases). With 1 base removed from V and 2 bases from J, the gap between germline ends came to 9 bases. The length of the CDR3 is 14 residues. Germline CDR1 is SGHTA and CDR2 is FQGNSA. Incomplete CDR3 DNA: TGTGCCAGCAGCTTAGGACAGGACACCTACGAG. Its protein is CASSLGQDTYE. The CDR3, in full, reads CASSLGQDTYEQYF.

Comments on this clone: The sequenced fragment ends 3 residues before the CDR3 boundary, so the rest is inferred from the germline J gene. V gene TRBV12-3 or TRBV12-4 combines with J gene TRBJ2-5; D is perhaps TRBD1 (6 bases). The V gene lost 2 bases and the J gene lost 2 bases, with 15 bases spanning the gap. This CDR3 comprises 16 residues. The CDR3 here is CASSLNGAGEQETQYF. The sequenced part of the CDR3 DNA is TGTGCCAGCAGTTTAAACGGGGCAGGGGAACAAGAGACC.

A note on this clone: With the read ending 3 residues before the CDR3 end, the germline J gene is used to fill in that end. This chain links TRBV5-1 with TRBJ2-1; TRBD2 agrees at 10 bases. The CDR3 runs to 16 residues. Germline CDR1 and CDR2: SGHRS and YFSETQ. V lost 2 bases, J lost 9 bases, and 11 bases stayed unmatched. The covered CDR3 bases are TGCGCCAGCAGCTTCGGAAGCGGGAGGGCCGGGTTTGAG. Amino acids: CASSFGSGRAGFE. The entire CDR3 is CASSFGSGRAGFEQFF.

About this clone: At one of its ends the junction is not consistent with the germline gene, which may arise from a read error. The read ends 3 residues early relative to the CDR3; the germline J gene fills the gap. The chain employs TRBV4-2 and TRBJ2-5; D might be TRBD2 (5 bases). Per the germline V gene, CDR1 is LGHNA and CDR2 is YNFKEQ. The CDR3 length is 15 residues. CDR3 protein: CASSTTIGDQETQYF. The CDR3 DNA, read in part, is TGCGCCAGCAGCACGACCATCGGGGACCAAGAGACC.

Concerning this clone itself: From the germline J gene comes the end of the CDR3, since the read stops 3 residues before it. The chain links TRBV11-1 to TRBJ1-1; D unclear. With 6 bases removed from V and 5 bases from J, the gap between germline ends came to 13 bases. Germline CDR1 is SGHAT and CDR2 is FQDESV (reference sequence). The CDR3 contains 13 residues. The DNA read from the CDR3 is TGTGCCAGCAGTTACGTAGAGAAGACTGAA. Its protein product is CASSYVEKTE. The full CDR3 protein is CASSYVEKTEAFF.

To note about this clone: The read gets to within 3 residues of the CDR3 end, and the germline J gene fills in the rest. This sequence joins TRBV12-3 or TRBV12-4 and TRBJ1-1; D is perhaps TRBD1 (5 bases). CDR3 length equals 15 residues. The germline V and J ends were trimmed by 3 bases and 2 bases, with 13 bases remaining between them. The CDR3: CASSLWSQGNTEAFF. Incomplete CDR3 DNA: TGTGCCAGCAGTTTGTGGTCCCAGGGTAACACTGAA.

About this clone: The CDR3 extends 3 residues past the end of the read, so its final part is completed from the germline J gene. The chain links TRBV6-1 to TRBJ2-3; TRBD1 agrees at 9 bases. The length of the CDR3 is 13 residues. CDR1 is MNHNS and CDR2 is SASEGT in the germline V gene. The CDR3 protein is CASSDGTGFPQYF. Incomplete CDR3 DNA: TGTGCCAGCAGTGACGGGACAGGGTTCCCG.